A single sample is the source of the 31 T cell receptor beta chains below, sequenced in a study of blood T cell repertoires in COVID-19. The method was immunoSEQ multiplex PCR; TCRdb's version includes in-frame clones alone and lacks a portion of them. The sample contains some 120,000 clones, roughly 80% of which appear only once. Material: peripheral blood. These receptors originate from a human donor in a cohort sampled during active COVID-19.

The chain links TRBV13 to TRBJ1-6; weak D call: TRBD1 (5 bases). Germline V gives CDR1 PRHDT, CDR2 FYEKMQ (reference sequence). The V gene lost 5 bases and the J gene lost 4 bases, with 15 bases spanning the gap. This CDR3 comprises 16 residues. CDR3 nucleotide sequence: TGTGCCAGCAGCCCCCTGGGGGGAAGATATAATTCACCCCTCCACTTT. It is translated as CASSPLGGRYNSPLHF.

The chain joins TRBV19 to TRBJ2-1, with 15 nucleotides matching TRBD2. V shed 4 bases and J 8 bases; nucleotides not matched to a gene: 3. The V gene's germline CDR1 is LNHDA and CDR2 SQIVND (reference sequence). The CDR3 covers 15 residues. CDR3 protein: CASSTGTSGGYEQFF. CDR3 coding DNA: TGTGCCAGTAGTACGGGGACTAGCGGGGGGTATGAGCAGTTCTTC.

For the CDR3, the DNA is TGTGCCAGCAGCTCCCTCCCGGGAGGGCAGCTTTCCGAGCAGTACTTC. It yields the protein CASSSLPGGQLSEQYF. J is TRBJ2-7 and V is TRBV11-2; 8 bases map to TRBD2. The CDR3 is made up of 16 amino acids. V shed 4 bases, J shed 6 bases, and the junction held 14 bases outside the gene matches. Looked up from germline, CDR1 is SGHAT and CDR2 is FQNNGV.

The genes are TRBV5-1 and TRBJ2-7; 8 bases are shared with TRBD1. The V segment lost 0 bases and the J segment 6 bases; nucleotides outside the gene matches: 8. The CDR3 totals 15 residues. The germline V gene encodes CDR1 SGHRS and CDR2 YFSETQ. The CDR3 spells CASSLGGTGPLEQYF. The DNA for the CDR3 is TGCGCCAGCAGCTTGGGTGGGACAGGACCCCTCGAGCAGTACTTC.

Here the CDR3 reads CASSLLGGELFF. The CDR3 coding sequence is TGTGCCAGCAGTTTACTAGGTGGGGAGCTGTTTTTT. V gene TRBV27 combines with J gene TRBJ2-2; no firm D call. Trimming took off 2 bases at V and 8 bases at J, with 6 bases between the two ends. CDR1 MNHEY and CDR2 SMNVEV come from the germline V gene (reference sequence). This CDR3 is 12 amino acids long.

The chain links TRBV4-1 to TRBJ1-2; D possibly corresponds to TRBD1 (5 bases). Germline V gene lookup returns CDR1 MGHRA and CDR2 YSYEKL. The CDR3 runs to 15 residues. Trimming removed 0 bases at V and 0 bases at J, with 8 bases between. This chain's CDR3 is CASSQDTGANYGYTF. CDR3 nucleotides: TGCGCCAGCAGCCAAGATACAGGTGCTAACTATGGCTACACCTTC.

The count of this clone is one. The V call is TRBV28, the J call TRBJ2-7; 11 bases line up with TRBD2. The length of the CDR3 is 14 residues. CDR1 is MDHEN, CDR2 SYDVKM, per germline. V was pared by 4 bases and J by 4 bases, with 3 bases of the junction left unmatched. The CDR3 sequence is CASSSGLAAYEQYF. The CDR3 DNA reads TGTGCCAGCAGTTCGGGACTAGCGGCTTACGAGCAGTACTTC.

V gene TRBV7-9 combines with J gene TRBJ1-1, with 12 bases aligning to TRBD1. CDR1 and CDR2 from the germline V gene are SEHNR and FQNEAQ (reference sequence). The CDR3 runs 16 residues. The V gene end was trimmed by 4 bases and the J gene end by 7 bases; junction bases not matched to a gene: 10. The CDR3: CASSYTPGQGADEAFF. In DNA, the CDR3 is TGTGCCAGCAGCTATACCCCGGGACAGGGGGCTGATGAAGCTTTCTTT. The full variable domain, in which reference TRBV7-9 and TRBJ1-1 provide the parts outside the CDR3, is DTGVSQNPRHKITKRGQNVTFRCDPISEHNRLYWYRQTLGQGPEFLTYFQNEAQLEKSRLLSDRFSAERPKGSFSTLEIQRTEQGDSAMYLCASSYTPGQGADEAFFGQGTRLTVV.

The V gene is TRBV11-2, the J gene TRBJ2-7; 8 nucleotides match TRBD2. V trimming: 6 bases; J trimming: 2 bases; junction bases outside the gene matches: 12. The germline gives CDR1 SGHAT, CDR2 FQNNGV. This CDR3 spans 16 amino acids. CDR3 sequence (DNA): TGTGCCAGCAGTAGTTTGTTGGCGGGGGGACCCTACGAGCAGTACTTC. Amino acid sequence: CASSSLLAGGPYEQYF.

The CDR3 nucleotides are TGTGCCTGTATGGTCGGGCTAGCGGATTACGAGCAGTACTTC. Amino acid sequence: CACMVGLADYEQYF. The chain couples TRBV30 to TRBJ2-7, with TRBD2 identical over 7 bases. The CDR3 is made up of 14 amino acids. Germline V gene data show CDR1 as GTSNPN and CDR2 as SVGIG (reference sequence). Trimming at V came to 6 bases and at J to 4 bases, leaving 12 bases not matched to a gene.

This chain joins TRBV4-1 and TRBJ2-5, with TRBD2 identical over 12 bases. The V and J ends lost 1 base and 4 bases, in that order; junction bases with no gene match: 7. Per germline, CDR1 MGHRA and CDR2 YSYEKL. The CDR3 consists of 17 residues. In DNA form, the CDR3 reads TGCGCCAGCAGCCAAGCGGCTAGCGGGGGGGCCGGAGAGACCCAGTACTTC. Translation gives CASSQAASGGAGETQYF.

The chain carries TRBV5-1 and TRBJ1-6, with 8 bases lining up with TRBD1. Germline CDR1 is SGHRS and CDR2 is YFSETQ. The junction had 5 bases not matched to a gene; V was cut back by 4 bases and J by 5 bases. This CDR3 has 15 amino acids. The CDR3 here is CASSEPTGDNSPLHF. As DNA, the CDR3 is TGCGCCAGCAGCGAGCCGACAGGGGATAATTCACCCCTCCACTTT.

V and J are TRBV19 and TRBJ1-5; no clear D. The CDR3 length is 15 residues. V was trimmed by 5 bases and J by 0 bases, leaving 11 bases between them. Germline assignment: CDR1 LNHDA and CDR2 SQIVND (reference sequence). The CDR3 nucleotides are TGTGCCAGTAGTTGGTCCGAGTATAGCAATCAGCCCCAGCATTTT. Translation gives CASSWSEYSNQPQHF.

The CDR3 reads CASSQGQGAHEQYF. The CDR3 DNA reads as TGTGCCAGCAGCCAGGGACAGGGGGCCCACGAGCAGTACTTC. This chain joins TRBV3-1 (or the pseudogene TRBV3-2) and TRBJ2-7, with 12 positions matching TRBD1. The length of the CDR3 is 14 residues. The ends lost 3 bases at V and 5 bases at J; junction bases unmatched: 2. CDR1 is LGHDT and CDR2 is YNNKEL in the germline V gene (reference sequence).

This clone was seen a few times. V is TRBV10-2 and J is TRBJ1-1; no firm D call. The CDR3 extends over 13 amino acids. V dropped 2 bases and J dropped 7 bases, with 11 bases sitting between them. Germline V gene sequence: CDR1 WSHSY, CDR2 SAAADI. The CDR3 DNA reads as TGCGCCAGCAGTGAGGTAGACAAGCATGAAGCTTTCTTT. As protein: CASSEVDKHEAFF.

The rearrangement uses TRBV27 and TRBJ2-1; no definite D call. Germline V lookup: CDR1 MNHEY, CDR2 SMNVEV (reference sequence). The CDR3 has 12 residues. V lost 9 bases and J 12 bases, leaving 18 bases between the germline ends. The CDR3 nucleotides are TGTGCCAGAAAATCTGCTATGTGCGTGCAGTTCTTC. Translating gives CARKSAMCVQFF.

The gene calls are TRBV12-3 or TRBV12-4 and TRBJ1-2; D might be TRBD1 (6 bases). This CDR3 comprises 11 residues. Trimming pared 5 bases from V and 8 bases from J, leaving 9 bases between. For the CDR3, the DNA is TGTGCCAGCAGTCCAGGGGACGGCTACACCTTC. As protein: CASSPGDGYTF.

V usage is TRBV10-3 and J usage is TRBJ2-7; TRBD2 agrees at 12 bases. This CDR3 has 14 residues. The germline CDR1 and CDR2 sequences are ENHRY and SYGVKD. The V gene end was trimmed by 11 bases and the J gene end by 3 bases; junction bases not matched to a gene: 8. CDR3 residues: CASGLAGPDYEQYF. CDR3 sequence (DNA): TGTGCCTCGGGACTAGCGGGTCCCGACTACGAGCAGTACTTC.

This clone was recorded only once. This chain connects TRBV12-5 to TRBJ1-4; 8 nucleotides line up with TRBD1. The CDR3 is 16 residues long. Germline CDR1 is LGHNT and CDR2 is FRNRAP. Trimming removed 4 bases from V and 4 bases from J; junction bases left unmatched: 8. The CDR3: CASGSYGQGNNEKLFF. The CDR3 DNA reads as TGTGCTAGTGGTTCTTACGGACAGGGAAATAATGAAAAACTGTTTTTT.

The chain has TRBV11-3 and TRBJ2-6; perhaps TRBD1 as D (5 bases). Germline lookup yields CDR1 SGHNT and CDR2 YENEEA. The CDR3 runs 16 residues. V was shortened by 5 bases and J by 0 bases, with 11 bases between the two germline ends. The CDR3 loop is CASSPGQTSGANVLTF. The CDR3 DNA reads TGTGCCAGCAGCCCAGGACAAACCTCTGGGGCCAACGTCCTGACTTTC. The full variable domain, its missing parts supplied by reference TRBV11-3 and TRBJ2-6, is EAGVVQSPRYKIIEKKQPVAFWCNPISGHNTLYWYLQNLGQGPELLIRYENEEAVDDSQLPKDRFSAERLKGVDSTLKIQPAELGDSAVYLCASSPGQTSGANVLTFGAGSRLTVL.

This clone has more than one count but fewer than ten. The chain carries TRBV29-1 and TRBJ2-1; 8 bases are shared with TRBD1. V gave up 5 bases and J gave up 5 bases; unmatched junction bases: 8. CDR3 length: 14 residues. The germline gives CDR1 SQVTM, CDR2 ANQGSEA. CDR3 DNA: TGCAGCGTTTTGGGACAGGCTCCCCACAATGAGCAGTTCTTC. Encoded protein: CSVLGQAPHNEQFF.

V usage is TRBV3-1 (or the pseudogene TRBV3-2) and J usage is TRBJ2-7, with a weak D call TRBD2 (7 bases). Germline CDR1 and CDR2: LGHDT and YNNKEL (reference sequence). V gave up 1 base and J gave up 9 bases, with 16 bases separating them. The CDR3 is made up of 14 amino acids. CDR3 in DNA: TGTGCCAGCAGCCAAGGACGAGGGGGGGTAGGGCAGTACTTC. Protein sequence: CASSQGRGGVGQYF.

This chain links TRBV7-9 with TRBJ2-7; 14 positions match TRBD2. Unmatched junction bases numbered 5, after V lost 5 bases and J lost 2 bases. Germline assignment: CDR1 SEHNR and CDR2 FQNEAQ (reference sequence). The CDR3 extends over 16 amino acids. The CDR3 nucleotides read TGTGCCAGCAGCCCAAGGACTAGCGGGGGGCCCTACGAGCAGTACTTC. This sequence encodes CASSPRTSGGPYEQYF.

V usage is TRBV7-9 and J usage is TRBJ2-7; 8 bases line up with TRBD2. The CDR3 runs 18 residues. V trimming: 3 bases; J trimming: 0 bases; junction bases outside the gene matches: 13. Germline V gene sequence: CDR1 SEHNR, CDR2 FQNEAQ (reference sequence). The CDR3 coding sequence is TGTGCCAGCAGCTTCGGACTAAGCGGGGGACCTCGCTCCTACGAGCAGTACTTC. This codes for CASSFGLSGGPRSYEQYF.

This clone was seen more than once but under ten times. This chain uses TRBV5-1 with TRBJ2-5; a possible D gene is TRBD1 (5 bases). Trimming left V 0 bases short and J 1 base short, with 7 bases between. The CDR3 totals 14 residues. Germline lookup yields CDR1 SGHRS and CDR2 YFSETQ. CDR3 in amino acids: CASSLGTGQETQYF. The DNA of the CDR3 is TGCGCCAGCAGCTTGGGAACAGGCCAAGAGACCCAGTACTTC.

V gene TRBV5-5 combines with J gene TRBJ1-5; D unclear. The CDR3 runs 15 residues. From germline, CDR1 is SGHKS and CDR2 YYEKEE (reference sequence). Trimming left V 3 bases short and J 3 bases short, with 13 bases between. The chain's CDR3 is CASSSGDINNQPQHF. CDR3 bases: TGTGCCAGCAGCTCGGGAGACATAAACAATCAGCCCCAGCATTTT.

The chain joins TRBV21-1 to TRBJ2-1; no check of the table's D call, TRBD2, against the DNA was made. TRBV21-1 is tagged as a pseudogene. The CDR3 is 18 residues long. CDR3 bases: TGTGCCAGCAGCAATCCCGGACTAGCGGGTGCTAGCTACAATGAGCAGTTCTTC. Its translation: CASSNPGLAGASYNEQFF.

The gene calls are TRBV6-1 and TRBJ1-2; D call uncertain. Trimming stripped 2 bases from V and 4 bases from J, with 5 bases between. This CDR3 has 12 residues. CDR1 is MNHNS and CDR2 is SASEGT in the germline V gene. CDR3 nucleotide sequence: TGTGCCAGCAGTGAACGCGGCTATGGCTACACCTTC. It codes for CASSERGYGYTF.

This clone has a handful of counts. The V and J genes are TRBV11-1 and TRBJ1-2; 8 positions match TRBD1. The J segment lost 5 bases and the V segment lost 5 bases, leaving 7 bases of the junction unmatched. Germline assignment: CDR1 SGHAT and CDR2 FQDESV (reference sequence). The CDR3 totals 14 residues. CDR3 nucleotides: TGTGCCAGCAGCGTTGACAGGGGCTTTTATGGCTACACCTTC. As protein: CASSVDRGFYGYTF.

This chain links TRBV6-6 with TRBJ2-1; the D is unclear. Trimming removed 2 bases from V and 0 bases from J, with 5 bases in between. The CDR3 covers 14 residues. CDR1 and CDR2 from the germline V gene are MNHNY and SVGAGI (reference sequence). CDR3 nucleotide sequence: TGTGCCAGCAGTTACAGGAGCTCCTACAATGAGCAGTTCTTC. Its protein is CASSYRSSYNEQFF.

The genes are TRBV6-5 and TRBJ1-1; D is ambiguous. CDR3 size: 12 residues. The V end was cut by 4 bases, the J end by 11 bases, with 14 bases between. CDR1 is MNHEY, CDR2 SVGAGI, per germline. Written as DNA, the CDR3 is TGTGCCAGCAGTTCCCCCAACCTCGGGGCTTTCTTT. This encodes CASSSPNLGAFF.